These 17 T cell receptor beta chains were all obtained from the same sample, sequenced in a study of identical twins. TCRdb re-called the 5' RACE reads with MiXCR, one entry per CDR3 protein. The sample yields 310,000 or so distinct CDR3 sequences, 6.5% to 9.5% seen once. The same sample was also studied in work on yellow fever vaccine responses in identical twins.

Sequenced material: memory (CD45RO+) T cells sorted from blood. The receptor source for this set is a young woman in good health.

This chain uses TRBV5-1 with TRBJ2-6; 11 bases align to TRBD1. Germline CDR1 is SGHRS and CDR2 is YFSETQ. CDR3 length: 17 residues. V shed 4 bases and J 4 bases; nucleotides not matched to a gene: 7. The CDR3 bases are TGCGCCAGCAGCCATGGGGACAGGGGGGCCGGGGCCAACGTCCTGACTTTC. Its protein is CASSHGDRGAGANVLTF.

This clonotype was recorded at least ten times. This sequence joins TRBV28 and TRBJ2-4; tentatively, D is TRBD1 (9 bases). CDR3 length equals 19 residues. Trimming cost V 3 bases and J 3 bases, with 24 bases left between them. Germline CDR1 reads MDHEN; CDR2 reads SYDVKM. The CDR3 DNA sequence: TGTGCCAGCAGTTTGGCGGGGGGACAGGGTAAATTTGGCAAAAACATTCAGTACTTC. This encodes CASSLAGGQGKFGKNIQYF. Looking up the rest from reference TRBV28 and TRBJ2-4 gives the full variable domain: DVKVTQSSRYLVKRTGEKVFLECVQDMDHENMFWYRQDPGLGLRLIYFSYDVKMKEKGDIPEGYSVSREKKERFSLILESASTNQTSMYLCASSLAGGQGKFGKNIQYFGAGTRLSVL.

This clonotype was detected a few times. The V gene is TRBV28, the J gene TRBJ2-7, with D tentatively TRBD1 or TRBD2 (5 bases each). The CDR3 runs 14 residues. CDR1 and CDR2 from the germline V gene are MDHEN and SYDVKM. V lost 5 bases to trimming and J lost 2 bases, with 13 bases between them. As DNA, the CDR3 is TGTGCCAGCAGTGGGAGACAGTCCACCTACGAGCAGTACTTC. Translation: CASSGRQSTYEQYF. Full variable domain (remainder filled in from reference TRBV28 and TRBJ2-7): DVKVTQSSRYLVKRTGEKVFLECVQDMDHENMFWYRQDPGLGLRLIYFSYDVKMKEKGDIPEGYSVSREKKERFSLILESASTNQTSMYLCASSGRQSTYEQYFGPGTRLTVT.

This clonotype was detected ten times or more. V and J are TRBV27 and TRBJ1-1; D is ambiguous. This CDR3 comprises 12 residues. Trimming took 5 bases from V and 11 from J, leaving 15 bases between them. Germline values: CDR1 MNHEY, CDR2 SMNVEV (reference sequence). The CDR3 here is CASSPPRGVAFF. In nucleotides, the CDR3 is TGTGCCAGCAGTCCTCCCCGAGGAGTGGCTTTCTTT.

This clonotype was found a few times. The chain couples TRBV6-1 to TRBJ2-7; D gene unclear. The length of the CDR3 is 13 residues. V was pared by 7 bases and J by 1 base, with 11 bases between. The germline V gene has CDR1 MNHNS and CDR2 SASEGT. As DNA, the CDR3 is TGTGCCAGCACCCGCGCAAGTTCCTACGAGCAGTACTTC. Translating it yields CASTRASSYEQYF.

The rearrangement joins TRBV28 to TRBJ2-1; 14 bases map to TRBD2. There are 18 residues in the CDR3. Unmatched junction bases numbered 11, after V lost 5 bases and J lost 5 bases. Looked up from germline, CDR1 is MDHEN and CDR2 is SYDVKM. The CDR3 reads CASSPSGTSGRRDNEQFF. Here the CDR3 DNA reads TGTGCCAGCAGTCCCTCCGGGACTAGCGGGAGACGTGACAATGAGCAGTTCTTC.

The V gene is TRBV21-1, the J gene TRBJ1-2; the table's TRBD1 call for D was not verified on the DNA. TRBV21-1 is a pseudogene segment. The CDR3 runs 13 residues. The CDR3 region is CASSPRSAYGYTF. DNA of the CDR3: TGTGCCAGCAGCCCCCGGTCAGCCTATGGCTACACCTTC.

The chain combines TRBV5-1 with TRBJ2-7; D is undetermined. The V gene's germline CDR1 is SGHRS and CDR2 YFSETQ. V lost 0 bases and J lost 6, with 13 bases in between. CDR3 length equals 14 residues. CDR3: CASSLGREFGEQYF. The DNA for the CDR3 is TGCGCCAGCAGCTTGGGAAGGGAATTCGGCGAGCAGTACTTC. The full variable domain, its missing parts supplied by reference TRBV5-1 and TRBJ2-7, is KAGVTQTPRYLIKTRGQQVTLSCSPISGHRSVSWYQQTPGQGLQFLFEYFSETQRNKGNFPGRFSGRQFSNSRSEMNVSTLELGDSALYLCASSLGREFGEQYFGPGTRLTVT.

In this sample, this clonotype turned up many times. V usage is TRBV10-3 and J usage is TRBJ1-6; 12 bases align to TRBD1. Trimming took 4 bases from V and 10 from J; bases not matched to a gene: 14. The germline V gene has CDR1 ENHRY and CDR2 SYGVKD. The CDR3 length is 18 residues. The CDR3 DNA follows: TGTGCCATCAGTGGATTTCGTCCCGGGACAGGGGGCGAATCACCCCTCCACTTT. It codes for CAISGFRPGTGGESPLHF.

This clonotype occurred many times. V usage is TRBV5-1 and J usage is TRBJ2-5, with D possibly being TRBD1 (5 bases). This CDR3 contains 16 residues. CDR1 and CDR2 from the germline V gene are SGHRS and YFSETQ. Trimming took off 4 bases at V and 2 bases at J, with 18 bases between the two ends. CDR3 nucleotide sequence: TGCGCCAGCAGCACCACCGGGCCAGGGCTACAAGAGACCCAGTACTTC. Protein: CASSTTGPGLQETQYF. Together with reference TRBV5-1 and TRBJ2-5, the CDR3 gives the full variable domain: KAGVTQTPRYLIKTRGQQVTLSCSPISGHRSVSWYQQTPGQGLQFLFEYFSETQRNKGNFPGRFSGRQFSNSRSEMNVSTLELGDSALYLCASSTTGPGLQETQYFGPGTRLLVL.

The rearrangement joins TRBV28 to TRBJ2-1; tentative D call: TRBD1 (5 bases). CDR1 is MDHEN and CDR2 is SYDVKM in the germline V gene. The CDR3 length is 16 residues. V was clipped by 4 bases and J by 7 bases, with 20 bases between them. The CDR3 DNA reads as TGTGCCAGCAGTTGGGATGTGACAGCCTCCTGGAATGAGCAGTTCTTC. Translated, it gives CASSWDVTASWNEQFF.

Points on this clonotype: The junction shows a germline mismatch at one end, possibly a read error. The chain links TRBV28 to TRBJ2-6; weak D call: TRBD1 (6 bases). The germline V gene encodes CDR1 MDHEN and CDR2 SYDVKM. The CDR3 has 17 residues. CDR3 residues: CASSPRGLGSGAKVLTF. The CDR3 region has the DNA TGTGCCAGCAGCCCCAGGGGTCTCGGCTCTGGGGCCAAAGTCCTGACTTTC.

This chain joins TRBV6-5 and TRBJ2-7, with D hard to call. Germline CDR1 is MNHEY and CDR2 is SVGAGI. Deletions cut 2 bases from V and 3 bases from J, with 14 bases between. The CDR3 spans 15 residues. CDR3 nucleotide sequence: TGTGCCAGCAGTTACGGCCCCTTAATAGTCTACGAGCAGTACTTC. This translates into CASSYGPLIVYEQYF.

The rearrangement uses TRBV4-2 and TRBJ2-1; 8 bases are shared with TRBD2. There are 18 residues in the CDR3. The V and J ends lost 0 bases and 7 bases, in that order; junction bases with no gene match: 14. The germline V gene encodes CDR1 LGHNA and CDR2 YNFKEQ. CDR3 sequence (DNA): TGTGCCAGCAGCCAAGATGCCCCATCGGGAGGGCCGAGAAATGAGCAGTTCTTC. Protein product: CASSQDAPSGGPRNEQFF.

This clonotype was seen repeatedly, ten times or more. CDR3 in amino acids: CASSGEDRDTQYF. In DNA, the CDR3 is TGTGCCAGCAGTGGAGAGGACCGGGATACGCAGTATTTT. The rearrangement uses TRBV2 and TRBJ2-3, with D unclear. CDR3 length equals 13 residues. Per the germline V gene, CDR1 is SNHLY and CDR2 is FYNNEI. With 4 bases removed from V and 6 bases from J, the gap between germline ends came to 11 bases.

This clonotype occurred many times. V usage is TRBV5-1 and J usage is TRBJ2-7; 11 bases are shared with TRBD2. The CDR3 totals 15 residues. J gave up 5 bases and V 2 bases, and 6 bases lay outside the gene matches. Germline loops: CDR1 SGHRS, CDR2 YFSETQ. CDR3 amino acids: CASSLTSGRGNEQYF. Here the CDR3 DNA reads TGCGCCAGCAGCTTAACTAGCGGGAGAGGGAACGAGCAGTACTTC.

This clonotype was counted at least ten times. J is TRBJ1-1 and V is TRBV5-1; weak D call: TRBD1 (5 bases). The germline gives CDR1 SGHRS, CDR2 YFSETQ. The CDR3 spans 15 residues. Trimming took 4 bases from V and 0 from J, leaving 13 bases between them. The CDR3 bases are TGCGCCAGCAGCGTAGGACATCGGATGAACACTGAAGCTTTCTTT. It translates to CASSVGHRMNTEAFF.